Included here is one T cell receptor beta chain sequence, with context. The sample is drawn from a study of blood T cell repertoires in COVID-19. At the level of the study: The United States, Italy and Spain supplied acute and convalescent COVID-19 samples. The cDNA or gDNA used as material had been derived from T cells, B-cell-depleted T cells, or PBMCs.

In the authors' workflow: Reference gene primer amplification gave estimated nucleated cell counts. Only in-frame clones appear in the TCRdb table, and some are missing; sequencing was by immunoSEQ multiplex PCR. The DNA was the basis for D and trimming; V, J and clone size are from that table. Among roughly 70,000 clones listed, roughly 91% were seen once. Germline V gives CDR1 LGHDT, CDR2 YNNKEL (reference sequence). V dropped 4 bases and J dropped 0 bases, with 9 bases sitting between them. The CDR3 contains 14 residues. Sequenced input: peripheral blood. This receptor was obtained from a human donor in a cohort sampled during active COVID-19. The V and J genes are TRBV3-1 (or the pseudogene TRBV3-2) and TRBJ1-1, with no clear D. The DNA of the CDR3 is TGTGCCAGCAGCCGCGCCACTGTGAACACTGAAGCTTTCTTT. Protein: CASSRATVNTEAFF.